The present TCR beta chain was sequenced within a study of CD8 T cells in cerebrospinal fluid in Alzheimer's disease. Study background: Two single-cell methods, plate-based nested PCR and droplet-based sequencing, assessed CSF clonal expansion. Overall study findings and caveats: No causal link between EBV and Alzheimer's follows from EBV-specific cerebrospinal fluid TCRs, authors warned.

A live/dead marker was used to sort live CSF cells for droplet sequencing. The CDR3 spans 16 residues. Germline V gives CDR1 SGHTA, CDR2 FQGNSA. This clonotype is identified as medium-sized from frequency. Its antigen is not identified. TCRdb re-called the 10x single-cell sequencing reads and catalogs CDR3 proteins one per entry, DNA excluded. The table counts 800 to 1,200 distinct CDR3 sequences; roughly 15% lies in the top ten. The clonotype was recovered from a human donor in good health. Sample: cerebrospinal fluid. This chain connects TRBV7-2 to TRBJ2-7. The CDR3 is CASSSQTSLGSHEQYF.